This TCR beta chain was documented in a study of blood T cell repertoires in COVID-19 (TCRdb year 2020). Turning to the overall study: Samples covering the acute and convalescent phases of COVID-19 were provided by collaborators in the United States, Italy and Spain. The prospective study material was composed of cDNA or gDNA derived from T cells, B-cell-depleted T cells, or PBMCs. Subjects who had been exposed to COVID-19, were actively infected with it, or had recovered from it provided the deeply sampled blood TCRbeta repertoires that made up the dataset. The repertoires were made available in a free public database intended to serve as a resource for research on the immune response to SARS-CoV-2. Samples came from the ongoing ImmuneRACE study (first 160 participants) plus 1,254 subjects from 6 global collaborators. A de-identified subject ID, COVID-19 status, age in years and sex were almost always included in the sample metadata. Where available, HLA class I and class II types were taken from metadata supplied by the sample provider and were not determined by assay-based typing.

The table lists this clone with a few counts. Its antigen remains undetermined. No clone much larger than this one lies a single base away; base qualities are absent. The investigation overall reported the following: The quantity of clinical and demographic metadata differed by source and by participant and was supplied without curation.

TCRbeta CDR3 regions were amplified from genomic DNA by means of the immunoSEQ Assay, a bias-controlled multiplex PCR. The original methods were these. Within the assay, amplification of reference gene primers was used to estimate how many nucleated cells each sample contained. To quantify the absolute abundance of each unique TCRbeta CDR3 rearrangement, sequence reads were collapsed and filtered. Productive Simpson clonality was computed per sample as the square root of Simpson's diversity index over productive rearrangements. The table was pulled from immuneACCESS by TCRdb, which kept in-frame rearrangements only. Such tables lose some clones; where checked, under half of the loss comes from unresolved V genes, and the rest has no known cause. Clone size and V and J calls were adopted from that table, with D and trimming inferred from the DNA. The sample profile shows roughly 270,000 clones; around 84% of them were found once. The ten most abundant clones make up 5% of the sample.

From the cysteine through the phenylalanine, the CDR3 covers 15 amino acids. CDR3 DNA only is kept here, 45 bases in frame from base 1. Via the germline V gene (reference sequence), CDR1 is MNHEY and CDR2 SMNVEV. The junction carries 16 bases between V and J, which are trimmed by 8 bases and 1 base respectively. Enrolling through a virtual design, the prospective study's participants ranged in age from roughly 18 to 95 years and lived across 20 to 25 United States geographic areas. In the prospective study, cohorts were assigned on the basis of participant-reported clinical history obtained from a screening survey and a study questionnaire. Exposed participants had been in contact, within 2 weeks of entering the study, with a person who had a PCR-confirmed or clinician-diagnosed case of COVID-19. Each participant in the prospective study had whole blood, serum and a nasopharyngeal or oropharyngeal swab collected by mobile phlebotomists. Over a roughly 2-month period, participants in the prospective study had the option of providing additional blood draws and questionnaires. Prospective study blood samples were shipped either frozen or at room temperature before DNA extraction.

The receptor was isolated from a man aged 40-49 years who had been exposed to COVID-19. The rearrangement combines TRBV27 with TRBJ2-3; a weak D assignment points to TRBD1 (6 bases agree). Sequenced input: PBMCs or T cells enriched from blood (not recorded which). In nucleotides, the sequence is TGTGCCAGCGTACAGGGATTTTCAGGCACAGATACGCAGTATTTT. This codes for CASVQGFSGTDTQYF.